The entry that follows covers one TCR beta chain sequence. Its antigen remains unknown. Generated by immunoSEQ multiplex PCR, the TCRdb table keeps only in-frame clones and is missing some. The sample contains 250,000 to 400,000 clones, approximately 85% of which appear only once. The data were taken from a study of cytomegalovirus exposure and HLA in healthy donors. Findings and limits, study-wide: It was confirmed in vitro that a few of the CMV-associated chains were specific for CMV antigens. According to a subsequent analysis, TCR clusters from the first cohort were inclined to appear together in the 120 validation repertoires. Most observed TCR sequences were rare, whereas some public TCRs were detected in many donors.

This CDR3 is built from 13 residues. Germline CDR1 reads MNHEY; CDR2 reads SVGAGI. The V end was cut by 8 bases, the J end by 5 bases, with 13 bases between. This TCR came from a man aged 25 to 40 in good health and CMV-seronegative. Sequenced sample: PBMCs. The chain recombines TRBV6-5 with TRBJ1-5, with a possible D match to TRBD1 (5 bases). The DNA for the CDR3 is TGTGCCAGCGGAGGGACGGGGGATCAGCCCCAGCATTTT. It is translated as CASGGTGDQPQHF.